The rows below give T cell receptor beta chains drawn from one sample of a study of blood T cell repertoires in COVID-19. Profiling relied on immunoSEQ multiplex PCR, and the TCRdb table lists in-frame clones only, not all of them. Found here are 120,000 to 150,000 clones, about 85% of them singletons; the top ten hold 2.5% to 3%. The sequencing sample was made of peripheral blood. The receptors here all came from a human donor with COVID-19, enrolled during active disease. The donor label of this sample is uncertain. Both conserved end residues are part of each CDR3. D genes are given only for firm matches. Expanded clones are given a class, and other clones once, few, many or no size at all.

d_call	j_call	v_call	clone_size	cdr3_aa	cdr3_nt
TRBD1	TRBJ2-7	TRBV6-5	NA	CASSYSVQGAREQYF	TGTGCCAGCAGTTACTCTGTCCAGGGGGCGAGGGAGCAGTACTTC
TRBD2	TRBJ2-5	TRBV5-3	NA	CARSPVAGGPHF	TGTGCCAGAAGCCCCGTAGCGGGGGGGCCGCACTTC
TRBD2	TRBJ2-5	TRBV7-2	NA	CASSLGAGGPDQETQYF	TGTGCCAGCAGCTTAGGAGCGGGAGGGCCCGACCAAGAGACCCAGTACTTC
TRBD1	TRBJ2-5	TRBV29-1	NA	CSGSRGQETQYF	TGCAGCGGCAGCAGGGGGCAAGAGACCCAGTACTTC
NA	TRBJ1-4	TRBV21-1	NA	CASSKVRTGLEKLFF	TGTGCCAGCAGCAAAGTCCGGACAGGGCTTGAAAAACTGTTTTTT
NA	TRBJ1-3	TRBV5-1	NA	CASSLEAGGGSGNTIYF	TGCGCCAGCAGCTTGGAGGCGGGCGGAGGGTCCGGAAACACCATATATTTT
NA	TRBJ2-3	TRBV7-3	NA	CASSLFPSTDTQYF	TGTGCCAGCAGCTTATTTCCTAGCACAGATACGCAGTATTTT
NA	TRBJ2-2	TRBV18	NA	CASSPIGTDVGGELFF	TGTGCCAGCTCACCAATCGGGACTGATGTTGGCGGGGAGCTGTTTTTT
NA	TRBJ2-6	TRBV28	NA	CASTPRGSGANVLTF	TGTGCCAGCACCCCCCGGGGCTCTGGGGCCAACGTCCTGACTTTC
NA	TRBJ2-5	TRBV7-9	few	CASSSPPEEETQYF	TGTGCCAGCAGCTCGCCCCCGGAGGAAGAGACCCAGTACTTC
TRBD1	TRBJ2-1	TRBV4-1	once	CASSQAFPQGSNNEQFF	TGCGCCAGCAGCCAGGCCTTCCCACAGGGGTCAAACAATGAGCAGTTCTTC
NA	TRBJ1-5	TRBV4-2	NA	CASSQEGALRQPQHF	TGTGCCAGCAGCCAAGAGGGGGCGCTGAGACAGCCCCAGCATTTT
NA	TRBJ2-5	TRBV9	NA	CASSVTGRYQETQYF	TGTGCCAGCAGCGTGACAGGGAGGTACCAAGAGACCCAGTACTTC
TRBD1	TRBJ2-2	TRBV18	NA	CASSPLETGPGELFF	TGTGCCAGCTCACCGCTTGAGACAGGGCCCGGGGAGCTGTTTTTT
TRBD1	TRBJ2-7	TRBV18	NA	CASSTGTGVGSYEQYF	TGTGCCAGCTCGACCGGGACAGGGGTGGGGTCCTACGAGCAGTACTTC
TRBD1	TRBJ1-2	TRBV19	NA	CASSTGQSNYGYTF	TGTGCCAGTAGTACGGGACAGTCTAACTATGGCTACACCTTC
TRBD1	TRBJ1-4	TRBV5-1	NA	CASSPGQDNEKLFF	TGCGCCAGCAGCCCGGGACAGGATAATGAAAAACTGTTTTTT
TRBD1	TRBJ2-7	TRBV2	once	CASSLTGGGNEQYF	TGTGCCAGCAGCCTGACAGGGGGTGGAAACGAGCAGTACTTC
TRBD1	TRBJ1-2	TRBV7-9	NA	CASSLEGTGPNYGYTF	TGTGCCAGCAGCTTAGAGGGGACAGGCCCTAACTATGGCTACACCTTC
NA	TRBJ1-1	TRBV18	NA	CASSLSRGHTEAFF	TGTGCCAGCTCACTTTCCCGAGGGCACACTGAAGCTTTCTTT
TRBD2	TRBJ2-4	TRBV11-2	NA	CASSLGGGRSQNIQYF	TGTGCCAGCAGCTTAGGCGGGGGGCGCTCCCAAAACATTCAGTACTTC
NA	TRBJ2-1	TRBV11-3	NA	CASSKQGGVYNEQFF	TGTGCCAGCAGCAAACAGGGGGGGGTATACAATGAGCAGTTCTTC
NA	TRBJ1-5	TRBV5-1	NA	CASSLGQENQPQHF	TGCGCCAGCAGCTTGGGACAGGAAAATCAGCCCCAGCATTTT
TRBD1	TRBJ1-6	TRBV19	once	CASSRTGEGNSPLHF	TGTGCCAGTAGTAGGACAGGGGAAGGCAATTCACCCCTCCACTTT
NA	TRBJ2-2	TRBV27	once	CASSFGGHTGELFF	TGTGCCAGCAGTTTCGGGGGGCACACCGGGGAGCTGTTTTTT
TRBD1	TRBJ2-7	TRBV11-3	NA	CASSLEGQAEQYF	TGTGCCAGCAGCTTGGAGGGACAGGCCGAGCAGTACTTC
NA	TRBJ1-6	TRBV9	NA	CASSVGRGGSNSPLHF	TGTGCCAGCAGCGTAGGTCGTGGGGGGTCTAATTCACCCCTCCACTTT
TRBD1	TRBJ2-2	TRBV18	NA	CASSRGQGVSTGELFF	TGTGCCAGCTCACGAGGACAGGGGGTGTCCACCGGGGAGCTGTTTTTT
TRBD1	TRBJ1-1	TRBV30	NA	CAWVLGRTGIF	TGTGCCTGGGTACTAGGGAGGACAGGGATCTTT
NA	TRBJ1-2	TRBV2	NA	CASRISGWGYTF	TGTGCCAGCAGAATCTCAGGGTGGGGCTACACCTTC